Listed below are T cell receptor beta chains from one sample, sequenced in a study of tumor-infiltrating lymphocytes in primary liver carcinoma. Each CDR3 protein gets one entry after TCRdb re-called the multiplex PCR reads with MiXCR. The sample holds 20,000 to 25,000 distinct CDR3 sequences, approximately 79% seen once. Sequenced input: liver tumor tissue from sampling region 1. The receptors originated from a woman aged 25-40 years with primary liver carcinoma and hepatitis B virus infection. The CDR3 runs from the conserved cysteine through the conserved F or W. A D gene is named only where the DNA matches it firmly. Part of the rows lack a size; the others show once, few, many or a class for expanded clones.

J gene,D gene,V gene,clone size,CDR3 DNA,CDR3 protein
TRBJ2-1,NA,TRBV9,few,TGTACCAGTAGCGTAATCCCGACGGGTGGAGGGAACAATGAGCAGTTCTTC,CTSSVIPTGGGNNEQFF
TRBJ2-2,NA,TRBV29-1,NA,TGCAGAGTTGCGAGACGAGACATCGGGGAGCTGTTTTTT,CRVARRDIGELFF
TRBJ2-5,NA,TRBV11-2,NA,TGTGCCATCAGCCCTAAACAGATAGAGACCCAGTACTTC,CAISPKQIETQYF
TRBJ2-3,NA,TRBV5-4,NA,NA,CASSNAVASGSRTDTQYF
TRBJ2-1,TRBD2,TRBV12-3/TRBV12-4,once,TGTGCTAGCAGCCTGTCCGGGACTAGCGGACTTGAGCGGTACTTC,CASSLSGTSGLERYF
TRBJ2-5,NA,TRBV11-2,many,TGTGCCAGCAGCTTAGAAGTACGAGAGACCCAGTACTTC,CASSLEVRETQYF
TRBJ1-1,NA,TRBV4-2,many,TGTGCCAGCAGCCAACTAGGGGAACGGAGTGAAGCTTTCTTT,CASSQLGERSEAFF
TRBJ2-5,NA,TRBV10-3,few,TGTGCTATAAGTGAGTCGGCTACCAGACAAGAGACCCAGCACTTC,CAISESATRQETQHF
TRBJ1-1,NA,TRBV6-2/TRBV6-3,NA,TGTACCAGCAGTTATGGGGGCCGAAGCGCTGAAGCTTTCTTT,CTSSYGGRSAEAFF
TRBJ2-4,NA,TRBV5-6,NA,TGTGCCAGCGGCCAATGGGTGGTAGCCAAAAACATTCAATACTTC,CASGQWVVAKNIQYF
TRBJ2-2,NA,TRBV25-1,NA,TGTGCCCTTCATGGCGCTTTGTCGCCTTACACCGGGGAGTTATTTTTT,CALHGALSPYTGELFF
TRBJ2-3,TRBD1,TRBV4-2,NA,TGTGTCAGCAGCGGATCGACAGGGGTAGATACGCAGTATTTT,CVSSGSTGVDTQYF
TRBJ2-1,TRBD2,TRBV6-2/TRBV6-3,NA,TGTGCCAGCAGTTACTCTGCACGCGGGAGCTTCATCTACAATGAGCAGTTCTTC,CASSYSARGSFIYNEQFF
TRBJ2-1,NA,TRBV28,once,TGTACCAGCAGGGAGGTGAGCTCCTACAATGATCAGTTCTTC,CTSREVSSYNDQFF
TRBJ2-3,NA,TRBV12-3/TRBV12-4,NA,TGTGCCAGCAGTTTCATCCAGGGCGCAGATACGCAGTATTTT,CASSFIQGADTQYF
TRBJ2-3,NA,TRBV11-2,NA,TGCGCCAGCGGCTTAGAGGCTGGCGGGACGGATACGCAGTATTTT,CASGLEAGGTDTQYF
TRBJ2-2,NA,TRBV11-3,few,TGTGACAGCAACCGTCGGGCGGGGGCCCCCGGGGAACTGTTTTTT,CDSNRRAGAPGELFF
TRBJ1-5,NA,TRBV12-3/TRBV12-4,NA,TGTGCCAACAGTCCCCGCCAAGGGCGGGGTCAGCCCCAGCATTTT,CANSPRQGRGQPQHF
TRBJ2-4,NA,TRBV6-1,NA,TGTGCCACTTGTGGGAGGAGGATCCTGGTAGCTAAAAACATTCAGTACTTC,CATCGRRILVAKNIQYF
TRBJ2-7,NA,TRBV4-3,NA,TGCGCCAACAGCCAAGCTGTGACGTGGGGTCACATTATCTACGAGCAGTACTTC,CANSQAVTWGHIIYEQYF
TRBJ2-4,TRBD2,TRBV11-2,NA,TGTGCCAGCAGTCATGCCGGGACATTTACCGGGACTAGAGGGAGACAAAACATTCAGTACTTC,CASSHAGTFTGTRGRQNIQYF
TRBJ2-3,TRBD2,TRBV7-9,NA,TGTCCCAGCAGCCTATTACTAGCGGGAGCCACAGATGCGCGGTATTTT,CPSSLLLAGATDARYF
TRBJ2-7,NA,TRBV14,NA,TGTGCCAGTAGCCAGGCGACGGGGATTGACTACGAGCAGTACTTC,CASSQATGIDYEQYF
TRBJ2-5,NA,TRBV11-1,once,TGTAACAGCGGCTTAGCAGGGCGCGAAGAGACCCAGTACTTC,CNSGLAGREETQYF
TRBJ2-7,NA,TRBV11-2,NA,TGTGCCAGCACTATTACAGGAGGGAGCTCTTGGACCTACGAGCAGTACTTC,CASTITGGSSWTYEQYF
TRBJ2-1,NA,TRBV6-6,NA,TGTACCAGCAGTGACATGGGCTACAATGAGCGGTTCTTC,CTSSDMGYNERFF
TRBJ1-2,NA,TRBV7-9,NA,TGTGCCAGCAGCTTAGCGCCACGAGGCCAGACGAATGGCTACACCTTC,CASSLAPRGQTNGYTF
TRBJ2-1,TRBD2,TRBV4-3,NA,TGTGCCAGCAGCCAAAACGTAGCGGGTGCCAGAGGTGAGCAGTTCTTC,CASSQNVAGARGEQFF
TRBJ2-5,NA,TRBV4-3,NA,TGCGCCAGCAGTCTGGCGATGAGGCAAGAGACCCATTACTTC,CASSLAMRQETHYF
TRBJ2-5,TRBD2,TRBV24-1,NA,TGTGCCACCAGCGATTTCCGAAGCGGGGCTAAAGAGACCCAGTACTTC,CATSDFRSGAKETQYF
TRBJ1-1,NA,TRBV5-6,NA,TGTGCCAGCAGCTTTTGGGGCCGAAGGGGAGATTACTTT,CASSFWGRRGDYF
TRBJ2-1,TRBD2,TRBV12-3/TRBV12-4,NA,TGTGTCAGTAGCCTGTCCGAGACTAGCGGACTTGAGCAGTTGTTC,CVSSLSETSGLEQLF
TRBJ1-1,NA,TRBV6-5,NA,TGTGCCAGCAGCCTATTCCCCTATAGGGCCCAAGGAAAGGGCACTGAAGCTTTCTTT,CASSLFPYRAQGKGTEAFF
TRBJ1-1,NA,TRBV11-1,NA,TGTGCCAGCAGTTCAACCGCGACAGTGAACACTGAATCTTTCTTT,CASSSTATVNTESFF
TRBJ1-4,NA,TRBV28,NA,TGTGCCAGCAGTCCCCCCACAATTGAGACAGTTAATGAAAAACTGTTTTTT,CASSPPTIETVNEKLFF
TRBJ2-3,TRBD2,TRBV5-4,NA,TGTACCAGCGGTAACCCGGCGGCTAGCGGGAGTTGGACAGATACGCAGTATTTT,CTSGNPAASGSWTDTQYF
TRBJ2-3,NA,TRBV13,NA,TGTGCCAGCAACATGGATTTAACAGATACGCAGTATTTT,CASNMDLTDTQYF
TRBJ1-1,NA,TRBV6-2/TRBV6-3,NA,TGTGCCAGCAACCTGGCACCGGCCCTAACGGCTTTCTTT,CASNLAPALTAFF
TRBJ2-7,TRBD1,TRBV11-2,once,TGTGCCAGTAGCCGCCTCGGGTTAGGGGGCGAGCAGTATTTC,CASSRLGLGGEQYF
TRBJ2-1,NA,TRBV11-2,NA,TGTGCCAGCCGACATCTTAATGAGTGGTTCTTC,CASRHLNEWFF
TRBJ2-2,NA,TRBV6-1,few,TGTGTCAGCAGTGCGGTAGGGGAGCTGTTTTTT,CVSSAVGELFF
TRBJ2-7,NA,TRBV6-5,many,TGTGCCAGCAGTTACGAGGAGGGGCACGAGCAGTACTTC,CASSYEEGHEQYF
TRBJ2-7,NA,TRBV6-1,many,TGTGCCAGCAGTGAATGGGTTTTCTACGAGCAGTACTTC,CASSEWVFYEQYF
TRBJ2-1,NA,TRBV7-9,NA,TGTGCTAGCAGGCCCGGGGGTAGCTCCTACAATGAGCAGTTCTTC,CASRPGGSSYNEQFF
TRBJ2-1,NA,TRBV10-3,NA,TGTGCCATCAGTCCCACGGCGACCCGGGATGAGCTATTATTC,CAISPTATRDELLF
TRBJ1-5,NA,TRBV6-6,NA,TGTGGCAGCAGTTACGGGCAGGGCATTAGCTATCAGCCCCAGCATTTT,CGSSYGQGISYQPQHF
TRBJ2-6,TRBD1,TRBV6-5,many,TGTGCCAGCAGTCTTTGGACAGGGATGAAAGCTGGGGCCAACGTCCTGACTTTC,CASSLWTGMKAGANVLTF
TRBJ1-2,TRBD1,TRBV11-2,many,TGTACCGGCACTCAGGGGGTGGGTGGAGGCTACACCTTC,CTGTQGVGGGYTF